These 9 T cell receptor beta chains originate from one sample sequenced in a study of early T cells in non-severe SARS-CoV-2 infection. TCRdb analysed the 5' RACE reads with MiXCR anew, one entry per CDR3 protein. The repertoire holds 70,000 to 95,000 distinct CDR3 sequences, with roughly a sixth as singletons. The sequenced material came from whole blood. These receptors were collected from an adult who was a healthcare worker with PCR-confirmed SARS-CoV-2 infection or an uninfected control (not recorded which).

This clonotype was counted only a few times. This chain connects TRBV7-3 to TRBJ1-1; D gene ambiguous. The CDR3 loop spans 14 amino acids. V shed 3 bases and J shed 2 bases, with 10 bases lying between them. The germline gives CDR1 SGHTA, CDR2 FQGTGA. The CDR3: CASSFTVSNTEAFF. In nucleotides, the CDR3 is TGTGCCAGCAGCTTTACAGTTAGTAACACTGAAGCTTTCTTT.

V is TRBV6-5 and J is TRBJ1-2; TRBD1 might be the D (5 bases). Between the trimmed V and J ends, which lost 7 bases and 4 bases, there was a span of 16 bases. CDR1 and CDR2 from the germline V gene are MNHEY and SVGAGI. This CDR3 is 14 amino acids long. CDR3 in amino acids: CASTRGAGFYGYTF. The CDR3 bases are TGTGCCAGCACCCGAGGGGCAGGGTTCTATGGCTACACCTTC.

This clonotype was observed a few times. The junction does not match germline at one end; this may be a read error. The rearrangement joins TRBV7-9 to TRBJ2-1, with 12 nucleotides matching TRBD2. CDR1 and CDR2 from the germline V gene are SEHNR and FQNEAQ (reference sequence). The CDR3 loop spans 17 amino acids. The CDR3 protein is CAGSPKMTSGRNNEQFF. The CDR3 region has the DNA TGTGCCGGCAGCCCTAAGATGACTAGCGGGAGAAACAATGAGCAGTTCTTC. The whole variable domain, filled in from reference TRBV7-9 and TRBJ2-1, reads DTGVSQNPRHKITKRGQNVTFRCDPISEHNRLYWYRQTLGQGPEFLTYFQNEAQLEKSRLLSDRFSAERPKGSFSTLEIQRTEQGDSAMYLCAGSPKMTSGRNNEQFFGPGTRLTVL.

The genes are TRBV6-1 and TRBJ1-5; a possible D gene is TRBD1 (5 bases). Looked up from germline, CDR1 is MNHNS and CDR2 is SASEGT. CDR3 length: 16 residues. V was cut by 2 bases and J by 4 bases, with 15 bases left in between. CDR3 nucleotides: TGTGCCAGCAGTGAAAGGATAGGGGTAGGGAATCAGCCCCAGCATTTT. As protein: CASSERIGVGNQPQHF.

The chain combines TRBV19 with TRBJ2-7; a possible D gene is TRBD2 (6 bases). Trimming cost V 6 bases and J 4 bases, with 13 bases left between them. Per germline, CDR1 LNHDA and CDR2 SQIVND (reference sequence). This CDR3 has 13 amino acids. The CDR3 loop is CASSNLGGYEQYF. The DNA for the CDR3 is TGTGCCAGTAGCAATCTCGGAGGGTACGAGCAGTACTTC. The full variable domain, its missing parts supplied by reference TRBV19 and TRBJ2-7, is DGGITQSPKYLFRKEGQNVTLSCEQNLNHDAMYWYRQDPGQGLRLIYYSQIVNDFQKGDIAEGYSVSREKKESFPLTVTSAQKNPTAFYLCASSNLGGYEQYFGPGTRLTVT.

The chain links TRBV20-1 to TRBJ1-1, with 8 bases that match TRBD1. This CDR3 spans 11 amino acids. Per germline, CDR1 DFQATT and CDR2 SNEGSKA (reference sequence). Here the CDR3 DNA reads TGCGGGGGGACAGGGAACACTGAAGCTTTCTTT. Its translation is CGGTGNTEAFF.

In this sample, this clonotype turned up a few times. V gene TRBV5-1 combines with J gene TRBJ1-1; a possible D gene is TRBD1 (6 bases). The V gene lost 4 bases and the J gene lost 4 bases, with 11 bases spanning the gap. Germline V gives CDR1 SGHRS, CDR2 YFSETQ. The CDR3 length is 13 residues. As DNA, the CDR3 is TGCGCCAGCAGCAGAGGGGGTAGCACTGAAGCTTTCTTT. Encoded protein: CASSRGGSTEAFF.

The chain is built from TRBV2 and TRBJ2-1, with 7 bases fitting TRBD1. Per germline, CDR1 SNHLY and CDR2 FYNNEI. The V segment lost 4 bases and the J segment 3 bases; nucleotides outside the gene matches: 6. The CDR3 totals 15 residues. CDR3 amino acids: CASSAQGVDYNEQFF. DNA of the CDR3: TGTGCCAGCAGTGCCCAGGGGGTCGACTACAATGAGCAGTTCTTC.

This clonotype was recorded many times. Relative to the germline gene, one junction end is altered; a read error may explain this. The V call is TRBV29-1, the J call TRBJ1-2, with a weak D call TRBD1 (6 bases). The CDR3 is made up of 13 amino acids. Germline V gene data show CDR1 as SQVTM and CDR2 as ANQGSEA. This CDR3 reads CSDESTGGYGYTF. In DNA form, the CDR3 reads TGCAGCGATGAATCGACAGGAGGCTATGGCTACACCTTC.